This T cell receptor (beta chain) is from a study of cytomegalovirus exposure and HLA in healthy donors. As concerns this clone: Its antigen remains unidentified.

The CDR3 is 17 amino acids. Trimming took 3 bases from V and 3 from J; bases not matched to a gene: 8. Germline V lookup: CDR1 MNHEY, CDR2 SMNVEV (reference sequence). Whole-study findings and limits: A few V segments could not be told apart, such as TRBV6-2 and TRBV6-3, and were left out. Most sequenced TCRs were rare (though some public TCRs occurred in many donors). As a later analysis revealed, the rate of TCR association differed by HLA locus, with DRB1 most and HLA-C fewest.

The PCR employed 60 Vbeta primers together with 13 Jbeta primers. Method: immunoSEQ multiplex PCR; TCRdb's copy keeps in-frame clones and lacks some. The table shows about 180,000 clones, with around 82% occurring only once. The chain uses TRBV27 and TRBJ1-5; TRBD1 agrees at 10 bases. The sequence was obtained from a boy aged 2 to 9 in good health and CMV-seronegative. Sequenced sample: PBMCs. The CDR3 DNA is TGTGCCAGCAGTTTTGCACGGGACAGGGGCCCCAATCAGCCCCAGCATTTT. It encodes CASSFARDRGPNQPQHF.